The 6 T cell receptor beta chains below come from one sample, sequenced in a study of blood T cell repertoires in COVID-19. Only in-frame clones appear in the TCRdb table, and some are missing; sequencing was by immunoSEQ multiplex PCR. The sample lists approximately 160,000 clones, about 86% occurring once. Source material: peripheral blood. The receptors shown here come from a man between 45 and 60 years old with active or convalescent COVID-19.

CDR3 loop: CASSPTRSSSNEQFF. CDR3 coding DNA: TGTGCCAGCAGCCCGACCCGTTCGTCTAGCAATGAGCAGTTCTTC. This chain uses TRBV7-9 with TRBJ2-1; no definite D call. The V gene's germline CDR1 is SEHNR and CDR2 FQNEAQ (reference sequence). V lost 5 bases and J lost 6, with 17 bases in between. The CDR3 loop spans 15 amino acids.

V usage is TRBV3-1 (or the pseudogene TRBV3-2) and J usage is TRBJ2-3, with 10 bases identical to TRBD2. Germline CDR1 reads LGHDT; CDR2 reads YNNKEL (reference sequence). V shed 2 bases and J 4 bases; nucleotides not matched to a gene: 6. CDR3 length equals 16 residues. The CDR3 spells CASSQTLAGGSDTQYF. The CDR3 nucleotides read TGTGCCAGCAGCCAAACGTTAGCGGGAGGATCAGATACGCAGTATTTT.

This chain joins TRBV3-1 (or the pseudogene TRBV3-2) and TRBJ2-7; D is unclear. Germline assignment: CDR1 LGHDT and CDR2 YNNKEL (reference sequence). V was trimmed by 4 bases and J by 0 bases, leaving 16 bases between them. The CDR3 is 16 amino acids. Here the CDR3 DNA reads TGTGCCAGCAGCCCGAGACAACAGACACTCTCCTACGAGCAGTACTTC. Translating it yields CASSPRQQTLSYEQYF.

The chain recombines TRBV27 with TRBJ1-6; 7 bases are a match to TRBD1. Germline CDR1 and CDR2: MNHEY and SMNVEV (reference sequence). The CDR3 sequence is 17 residues long. Trimming cost V 2 bases and J 4 bases; bases outside gene matches: 8. CDR3 residues: CASSLGGTAAYNSPLHF. CDR3 nucleotides: TGTGCCAGCAGTTTAGGAGGGACAGCCGCTTATAATTCACCCCTCCACTTT.

The rearrangement uses TRBV6-5 and TRBJ2-2; D gene ambiguous. V was shortened by 0 bases and J by 5 bases, with 10 bases between the two germline ends. The germline gives CDR1 MNHEY, CDR2 SVGAGI. The CDR3 runs to 15 residues. The DNA of the CDR3 is TGTGCCAGCAGTTACTCTTCCAGAATGACCGGGGAGCTGTTTTTT. It is translated as CASSYSSRMTGELFF.

The V call is TRBV5-1, the J call TRBJ1-2; D is ambiguous. The ends were cut back, 7 bases at V and 0 bases at J, with 10 bases in the middle. From germline, CDR1 is SGHRS and CDR2 YFSETQ. The CDR3 spans 13 residues. CDR3 residues: CASSDYPNYGYTF. CDR3 in DNA: TGCGCCAGCTCAGACTATCCTAACTATGGCTACACCTTC. The full variable domain, its missing parts supplied by reference TRBV5-1 and TRBJ1-2, is KAGVTQTPRYLIKTRGQQVTLSCSPISGHRSVSWYQQTPGQGLQFLFEYFSETQRNKGNFPGRFSGRQFSNSRSEMNVSTLELGDSALYLCASSDYPNYGYTFGSGTRLTVV.